This is a list of T cell receptor beta chains from one sample in a study of cytomegalovirus exposure and HLA in healthy donors. Some clones are missing from TCRdb's copy, which holds only in-frame ones; the method was immunoSEQ multiplex PCR. The sample carries approximately 110,000 clones, around 87% recorded once. The sample consisted of PBMCs. The receptors shown here come from a woman aged 18 to 35 in good health and CMV-seropositive. Both conserved end residues are trimmed from each CDR3. The order of the fields is CDR3 protein, V gene, J gene.

SAGGGTEAF	TRBV20-1	TRBJ1-1
ASSTGSTTNEKLF	TRBV28	TRBJ1-4
ASSLTGVQGDTQY	TRBV16	TRBJ2-3
ASSLTLGTDYEQY	TRBV5-1	TRBJ2-7
AIEAGTGNSPLH	TRBV6-6	TRBJ1-6
ATSRARFEAF	TRBV15	TRBJ1-1
ASSVPTSLDTQY	TRBV9	TRBJ2-3
ASRGGRAGYEQF	TRBV2	TRBJ2-1
ASSITRMIY	TRBV19	TRBJ1-3
ASRRRLAVTYEQY	TRBV9	TRBJ2-7
AWVKPGQRNTIY	TRBV30	TRBJ1-3
ASSIDRADTQY	TRBV6-1	TRBJ2-3
ASSHAGGGEAF	TRBV14	TRBJ1-1
ASSRLSGANVLT	TRBV4-1	TRBJ2-6
ASRYTTGNEAF	TRBV6-1	TRBJ1-1
ASSVNDRRAKNIQY	TRBV4-2	TRBJ2-4
ASSPRDFYEQY	TRBV18	TRBJ2-7
ASSLQGSDTEAF	TRBV5-1	TRBJ1-1
AITNKRGGSTGELF	TRBV10-3	TRBJ2-2
ASRSPSGSGPDTQY	TRBV2	TRBJ2-3
ASSQEYRDYGYT	TRBV4-1	TRBJ1-2
ASSQEGSGRANEQF	TRBV4-1	TRBJ2-1
ASSPLGDTQY	TRBV18	TRBJ2-3
ASRTSGQLSIEAF	TRBV11-3	TRBJ1-1
SVEVGDRGKGRH	TRBV29-1	TRBJ1-5
ASSPTGGETGELF	TRBV6-5	TRBJ2-2
ASSVDRNQPQH	TRBV5-5	TRBJ1-5
ASSVTAGAGNTIY	TRBV6-5	TRBJ1-3
ASSLGAGQEQF	TRBV11-2	TRBJ2-1
AWSVPAGGEQF	TRBV30	TRBJ2-1
ASSPWGQGIVGYT	TRBV14	TRBJ1-2
ASSLAPRNGTGIPYEQY	TRBV5-1	TRBJ2-7
ASSPGQGRYEQY	TRBV5-1	TRBJ2-7
ASSGRQGRVEQY	TRBV13	TRBJ2-7
ASRPVGGTEAF	TRBV6-5	TRBJ1-1
ASWATSEGGDTQY	TRBV7-9	TRBJ2-3
ASSRRTVRTEAF	TRBV28	TRBJ1-1
ASREGRIGYT	TRBV28	TRBJ1-2
ASAADGGGGSYGYT	TRBV28	TRBJ1-2
ASSEGQGGPVSAYT	TRBV5-1	TRBJ1-2
ASSSLGLARVGVQY	TRBV5-1	TRBJ2-4
ASSLTRDTQY	TRBV5-6	TRBJ2-3
ASSFWATGRNQPQH	TRBV5-6	TRBJ1-5
ASSQATVAYEQY	TRBV4-2	TRBJ2-7
ASSLPGNQPQH	TRBV16	TRBJ1-5
AWSVGTGGDTQY	TRBV30	TRBJ2-3
ASSWGLAGGRNAGELF	TRBV5-1	TRBJ2-2
ASTLGGSGKQY	TRBV28	TRBJ2-7
ASRTAGSYEQY	TRBV27	TRBJ2-7
ASSQDRQGKTNYGYT	TRBV5-6	TRBJ1-2
ATSRKGAYNEQF	TRBV15	TRBJ2-1